The T cell receptor beta chain under discussion was sequenced for a study of blood T cells in healthy people across ages. The junction had 4 bases not matched to a gene; V was cut back by 0 bases and J by 2 bases. The CDR3 covers 18 residues. Germline V CDR1 and CDR2: LGHDT, YNNKEL (reference sequence). The use of a sample-barcoded 5' primer and a J-beta primer mix characterized a second PCR of 7 to 11 cycles. Each CDR3 protein gets one entry after TCRdb re-called the 5' RACE reads with MiXCR. The sample carries some 1.4 million distinct CDR3 sequences, 42% recorded once. Extraction of total RNA produced a minimum of 5.5 micrograms from each sample.

V and J are TRBV3-1 and TRBJ2-4; 13 bases fit TRBD2. The receptor comes from a woman under 30 in good health. The source material was blood. CDR3 in amino acids: CASSQDRLAGGTKNIQYF. The CDR3 coding sequence is TGTGCCAGCAGCCAAGACCGACTAGCGGGGGGCACCAAAAACATTCAGTACTTC.